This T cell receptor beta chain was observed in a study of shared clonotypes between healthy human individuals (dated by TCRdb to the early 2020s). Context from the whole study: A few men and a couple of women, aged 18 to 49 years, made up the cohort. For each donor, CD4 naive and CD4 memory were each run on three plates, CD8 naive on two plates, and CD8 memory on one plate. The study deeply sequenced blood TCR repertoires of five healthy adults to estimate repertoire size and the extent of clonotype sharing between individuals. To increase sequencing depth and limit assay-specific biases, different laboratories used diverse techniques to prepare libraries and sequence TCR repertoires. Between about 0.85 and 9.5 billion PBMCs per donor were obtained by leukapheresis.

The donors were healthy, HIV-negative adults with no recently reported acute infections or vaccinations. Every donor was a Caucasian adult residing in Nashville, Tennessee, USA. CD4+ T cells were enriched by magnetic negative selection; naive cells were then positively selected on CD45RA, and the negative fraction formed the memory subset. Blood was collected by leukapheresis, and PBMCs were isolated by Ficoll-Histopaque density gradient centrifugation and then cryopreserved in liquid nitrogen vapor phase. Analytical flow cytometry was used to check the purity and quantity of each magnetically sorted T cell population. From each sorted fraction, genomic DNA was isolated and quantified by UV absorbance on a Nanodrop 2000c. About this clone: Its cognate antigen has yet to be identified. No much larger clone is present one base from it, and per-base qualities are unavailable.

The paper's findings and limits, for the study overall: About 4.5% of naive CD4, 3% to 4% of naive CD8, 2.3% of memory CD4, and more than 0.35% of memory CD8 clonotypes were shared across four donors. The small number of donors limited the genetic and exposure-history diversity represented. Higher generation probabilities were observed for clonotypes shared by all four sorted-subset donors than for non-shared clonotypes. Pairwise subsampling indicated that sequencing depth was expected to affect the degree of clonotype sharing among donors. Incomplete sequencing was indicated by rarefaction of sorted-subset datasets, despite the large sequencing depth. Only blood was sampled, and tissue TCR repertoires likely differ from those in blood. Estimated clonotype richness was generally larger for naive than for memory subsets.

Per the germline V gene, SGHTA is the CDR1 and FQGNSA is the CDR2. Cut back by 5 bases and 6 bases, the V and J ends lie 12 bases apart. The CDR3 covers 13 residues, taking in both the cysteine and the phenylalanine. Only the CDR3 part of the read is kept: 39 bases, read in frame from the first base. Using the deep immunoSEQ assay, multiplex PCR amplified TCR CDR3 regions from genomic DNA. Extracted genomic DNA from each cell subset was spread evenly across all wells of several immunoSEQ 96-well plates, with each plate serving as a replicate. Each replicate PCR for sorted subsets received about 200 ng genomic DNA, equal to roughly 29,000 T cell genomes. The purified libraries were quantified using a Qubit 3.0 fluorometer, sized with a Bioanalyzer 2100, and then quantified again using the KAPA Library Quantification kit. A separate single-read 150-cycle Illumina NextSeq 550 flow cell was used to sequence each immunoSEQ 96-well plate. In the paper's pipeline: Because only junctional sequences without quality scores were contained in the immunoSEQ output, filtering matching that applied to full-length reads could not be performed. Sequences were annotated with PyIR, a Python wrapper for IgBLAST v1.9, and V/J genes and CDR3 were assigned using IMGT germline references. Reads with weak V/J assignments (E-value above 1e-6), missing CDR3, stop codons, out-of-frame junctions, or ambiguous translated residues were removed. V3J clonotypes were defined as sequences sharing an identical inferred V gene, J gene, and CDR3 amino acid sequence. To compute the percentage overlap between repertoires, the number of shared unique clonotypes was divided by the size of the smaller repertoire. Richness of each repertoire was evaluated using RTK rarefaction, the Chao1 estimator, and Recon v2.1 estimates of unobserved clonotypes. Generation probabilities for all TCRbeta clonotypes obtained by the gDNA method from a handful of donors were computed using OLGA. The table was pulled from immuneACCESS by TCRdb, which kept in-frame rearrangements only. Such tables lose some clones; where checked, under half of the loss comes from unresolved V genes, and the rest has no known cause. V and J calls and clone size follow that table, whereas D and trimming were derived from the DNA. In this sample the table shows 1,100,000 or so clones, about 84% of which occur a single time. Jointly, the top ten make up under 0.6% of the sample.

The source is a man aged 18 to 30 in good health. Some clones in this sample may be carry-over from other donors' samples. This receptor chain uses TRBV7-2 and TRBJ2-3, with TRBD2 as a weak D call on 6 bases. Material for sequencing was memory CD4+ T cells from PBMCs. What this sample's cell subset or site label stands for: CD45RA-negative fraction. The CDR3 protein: CASSTRDSDTQYF. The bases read TGTGCCAGCAGCACCCGGGACTCGGATACGCAGTATTTT.